This entry lists 23 T cell receptor beta chains sequenced from one sample in a study of T cells in women clearing cervical HPV infection. Method: immunoSEQ multiplex PCR; TCRdb's copy keeps in-frame clones and lacks some. Its table records about 35,000 clones. The specimen sequenced was blood buffy coat. These receptors originate from a woman aged 18 to 75 with a cervical HPV16 infection that either progressed to CIN3+ or cleared (not recorded which).

In regard to this clone: Read data end 3 residues before the CDR3 end; the end is taken from the germline J gene. This sequence joins TRBV18 and TRBJ1-6; 7 bases line up with TRBD1. The V and J ends lost 3 bases and 9 bases, in that order; junction bases with no gene match: 5. There are 14 residues in the CDR3. CDR1 is KGHSH, CDR2 LQKENI, per germline. The DNA read from the CDR3 is TGTGCCAGCTCACCGGAAGGGGGCAGTTCACCC. It yields the protein CASSPEGGSSP. The full CDR3 is CASSPEGGSSPLHF.

A word on this clone: The DNA ends 3 residues before the CDR3 does, and the rest of the CDR3 is filled in from the germline J gene. The V call is TRBV3-1 (or the pseudogene TRBV3-2), the J call TRBJ1-6; 8 bases fit TRBD1. The CDR3 runs 17 residues. Losses at the gene ends were 1 base for V and 7 bases for J; bases not matched to a gene: 9. Germline CDR1 is LGHDT and CDR2 is YNNKEL (reference sequence). Incomplete CDR3 DNA: TGTGCCAGCAGCCAAGGCCTCCGGACAGGGCAAAATTCACCC. Amino acids: CASSQGLRTGQNSP. The CDR3 in full is CASSQGLRTGQNSPLHF.

In the case of this clone: The read ends 3 residues early relative to the CDR3; the germline J gene fills the gap. This chain joins TRBV20-1 and TRBJ2-1, with 12 nucleotides matching TRBD2. Germline CDR1 is DFQATT and CDR2 is SNEGSKA (reference sequence). V lost 4 bases to trimming and J lost 7 bases; unmatched junction nucleotides: 2. The CDR3 runs 13 residues. The part of the CDR3 DNA that was read is TGCAGTGCTACTAGCGGGGGGGGTAATGAG. This codes for CSATSGGGNE. The full CDR3 protein reads CSATSGGGNEQFF.

With regard to this clone: The read ends 3 residues early relative to the CDR3; the germline J gene fills the gap. The chain uses TRBV30 and TRBJ1-1; 9 bases agree with TRBD1. CDR1 and CDR2 from the germline V gene are GTSNPN and SVGIG (reference sequence). This CDR3 has 11 amino acids. The sequenced part of the CDR3 DNA is TGTGCCTGGGGGACAGGGCAAGAC. Translated, it gives CAWGTGQD. The full-length CDR3 reads as CAWGTGQDAFF.

Details on this clone: One end of the junction is discordant with germline, which a read error may explain. Read sequence stops 3 residues before the CDR3 end, and the germline J gene provides the missing end. The V gene is TRBV7-9, the J gene TRBJ1-1; tentative D call: TRBD1 (6 bases). This CDR3 spans 14 amino acids. Germline V gene data show CDR1 as SEHNR and CDR2 as FQNEAQ (reference sequence). CDR3 sequence reads: CSSSLGDMDTEAFF. The part of the CDR3 DNA that was read is TGTTCCAGCAGCTTAGGGGACATGGACACTGAA.

Remarks on this clone: The read terminates 3 residues before the CDR3 end, so the remaining end is supplied by the germline J gene. The chain carries TRBV30 and TRBJ2-3; a possible D gene is TRBD1 (6 bases). Germline CDR1 GTSNPN, CDR2 SVGIG (reference sequence). The CDR3 has 14 residues. With 3 bases removed from V and 0 bases from J, the gap between germline ends came to 10 bases. The part of the CDR3 DNA that was read is TGTGCCTGGAGGGGACAATTCAGCACAGATACG. Translating it yields CAWRGQFSTDT. The full CDR3 protein reads CAWRGQFSTDTQYF. The full variable domain, in which reference TRBV30 and TRBJ2-3 provide the parts outside the CDR3, is SQTIHQWPATLVQPVGSPLSLECTVEGTSNPNLYWYRQAAGRGLQLLFYSVGIGQISSEVPQNLSASRPQDRQFILSSKKLLLSDSGFYLCAWRGQFSTDTQYFGPGTRLTVL.

With regard to this clone: The read halts 3 residues ahead of the CDR3 end, with the missing end drawn from the germline J gene. The chain uses TRBV20-1 and TRBJ2-7, with TRBD1 identical over 7 bases. V was clipped by 5 bases and J by 0 bases; unmatched bases: 10. CDR1 DFQATT and CDR2 SNEGSKA come from the germline V gene (reference sequence). This CDR3 contains 15 residues. This CDR3 reads CSAQEQGSFSYEQYF. CDR3 DNA, as far as it was read: TGCAGTGCTCAGGAACAGGGGAGTTTCTCCTACGAG.

Remarks on this clone: The read comes to an end 3 residues before the CDR3 does, leaving the germline J gene to fill in the end. The chain combines TRBV7-3 with TRBJ1-2; D perhaps matches TRBD1 (6 bases). CDR3 length: 13 residues. CDR1 and CDR2 (germline): SGHTA, FQGTGA. Trimming shortened V by 3 bases and J by 4 bases, and 9 bases separated the two germline ends. The sequenced part of the CDR3 DNA is TGTGCCAGCAGCTTGGACAGCACCTATGGC. Translated, it gives CASSLDSTYG. The whole CDR3 reads CASSLDSTYGYTF.

On this clone: Read sequence stops 3 residues before the CDR3 end, and the germline J gene provides the missing end. The chain links TRBV7-9 to TRBJ1-5; 7 nucleotides match TRBD1. The ends lost 0 bases at V and 6 bases at J; junction bases unmatched: 2. CDR1 SEHNR and CDR2 FQNEAQ come from the germline V gene (reference sequence). The CDR3 has 14 residues. The sequenced CDR3 bases are TGTGCCAGCAGCTTAGCAGGGGGCATTCAGCCC. Protein product: CASSLAGGIQP. The whole CDR3 protein is CASSLAGGIQPQHF.

Remarks on this clone: The read ends 3 residues early relative to the CDR3; the germline J gene fills the gap. The chain links TRBV2 to TRBJ1-2; TRBD1 matches at 8 bases. CDR3 length equals 15 residues. Germline values: CDR1 SNHLY, CDR2 FYNNEI. The sequenced CDR3 bases are TGTGCCAGCAGTGAAGGACAGGGGTTTTATGTGGGC. Its translation is CASSEGQGFYVG. The CDR3 as a whole reads CASSEGQGFYVGYTF.

The CDR3 sequence is CASRAGAGEKLFF. Partial CDR3 DNA: TGTGCCAGCCGAGCGGGAGCGGGTGAAAAA. This chain uses TRBV2 with TRBJ1-4; D uncertain. Read sequence stops 3 residues before the CDR3 end, and the germline J gene provides the missing end. CDR3 length: 13 residues. V was pared by 8 bases and J by 7 bases, with 14 bases between. Per the germline V gene, CDR1 is SNHLY and CDR2 is FYNNEI.

In the case of this clone: Read coverage stops 3 residues before the CDR3 terminus; the germline J gene supplies the remainder. The chain recombines TRBV18 with TRBJ1-1, with D possibly matching TRBD1 (6 bases). Trimming cost V 6 bases and J 7 bases, with 15 bases left between them. CDR3 size: 13 residues. Germline V gene lookup returns CDR1 KGHSH and CDR2 LQKENI. CDR3: CASSPGQPFEAFF. CDR3 DNA, as far as it was read: TGTGCCAGCTCCCCCGGACAGCCATTTGAA.

Points on this clone: Read sequence stops 3 residues before the CDR3 end, and the germline J gene provides the missing end. The chain recombines TRBV18 with TRBJ2-1; D remains unclear. This CDR3 is 14 amino acids long. The germline V gene encodes CDR1 KGHSH and CDR2 LQKENI. Trimming stripped 6 bases from V and 8 bases from J, with 17 bases between. The CDR3 DNA, read in part, is TGTGCCAGCTCCCCGCGGAAGGTACAAGATGAG. Protein: CASSPRKVQDE. The complete CDR3 sequence is CASSPRKVQDEQFF.

Concerning this clone: Read coverage stops 3 residues before the CDR3 terminus; the germline J gene supplies the remainder. This sequence joins TRBV7-2 and TRBJ1-1, with unresolved D. The CDR3 sequence is 14 residues long. The germline V and J ends were trimmed by 0 bases and 3 bases, with 8 bases remaining between them. Looked up from germline, CDR1 is SGHTA and CDR2 is FQGNSA. The DNA read from the CDR3 is TGTGCCAGCAGCTTAGCCTTGGGCCACACTGAA. It yields the protein CASSLALGHTE. From start to end, the CDR3 is CASSLALGHTEAFF.

Of note for this clone: The read terminates 3 residues before the CDR3 end, so the remaining end is supplied by the germline J gene. The chain employs TRBV5-1 and TRBJ2-1; 8 bases agree with TRBD2. Germline-derived CDR1 and CDR2 are SGHRS and YFSETQ. The CDR3 is 16 residues long. The ends lost 0 bases at V and 4 bases at J; junction bases unmatched: 6. The CDR3 sequence is CASSLAGGLGYNEQFF. The part of the CDR3 DNA that was read is TGCGCCAGCAGCTTGGCCGGGGGACTAGGATACAATGAG.

For this clone: The read ends 3 residues early relative to the CDR3; the germline J gene fills the gap. V usage is TRBV20-1 and J usage is TRBJ2-7, with 8 bases lining up with TRBD1. The V gene's germline CDR1 is DFQATT and CDR2 SNEGSKA (reference sequence). After removal of 6 bases from V and 2 bases from J, the junction contained 9 bases not matched to a gene. The CDR3 runs to 14 residues. Here the CDR3 reads CSAGAPTGAYEQYF. The CDR3 bases that were read are TGCAGTGCAGGGGCCCCGACAGGGGCCTACGAG.

With regard to this clone: Read data end 3 residues before the CDR3 end; the end is taken from the germline J gene. The gene calls are TRBV2 and TRBJ2-3, with 11 bases fitting TRBD1. CDR3 size: 14 residues. Germline V gene data show CDR1 as SNHLY and CDR2 as FYNNEI. The CDR3 spells CASWDRGIQETQYF. The DNA read from the CDR3 is TGTGCCAGCTGGGACAGGGGGATCCAAGAGACG.

On this clone: Read sequence stops 3 residues before the CDR3 end, and the germline J gene provides the missing end. This sequence joins TRBV2 and TRBJ2-5, with TRBD1 identical over 9 bases. The CDR3 is made up of 16 amino acids. The germline gives CDR1 SNHLY, CDR2 FYNNEI. Germline trimming cut 6 bases from V and 2 bases from J; bases unmatched to any gene: 10. The CDR3 DNA, read in part, is TGTGCCAGCAGATTTCCCGGGACAGGGTGGCAAGAGACC. Its protein product is CASRFPGTGWQET. The full CDR3 protein is CASRFPGTGWQETQYF.

Comment on this clone: The CDR3 end falls 3 residues outside the read, so it is completed with the germline J gene. The chain has TRBV5-8 and TRBJ2-1; D perhaps matches TRBD2 (6 bases). V was trimmed by 3 bases and J by 7 bases, leaving 11 bases between them. CDR3 length equals 13 residues. In germline, CDR1 is SGHTS, CDR2 YDEGEE. CDR3 region: CASSSDRGNEQFF. CDR3 DNA, as far as it was read: TGTGCCAGCAGCTCGGACCGGGGGAATGAG.

With respect to this clone: The sequenced fragment ends 3 residues before the CDR3 boundary, so the rest is inferred from the germline J gene. The chain uses TRBV7-8 and TRBJ1-6, with D possibly TRBD1 on 5 matching bases. V was trimmed by 5 bases and J by 0 bases, leaving 17 bases between them. CDR1 and CDR2 (germline): SGHVS, FQNEAQ. This CDR3 has 18 residues. Partial CDR3 DNA: TGTGCCAGCAGCGGACATGACAGAAGTAGCTCCTATAATTCACCC. Its translation: CASSGHDRSSSYNSP. The CDR3 as a whole reads CASSGHDRSSSYNSPLHF. Full variable domain (outside the CDR3, taken from reference TRBV7-8 and TRBJ1-6): GAGVSQSPRYKVAKRGQDVALRCDPISGHVSLFWYQQALGQGPEFLTYFQNEAQLDKSGLPSDRFFAERPEGSVSTLKIQRTQQEDSAVYLCASSGHDRSSSYNSPLHFGNGTRLTVT.

Regarding this clone: The CDR3 is cut off 3 residues early in the read; its end comes from the germline J gene. The chain uses TRBV7-9 and TRBJ2-5; D is unclear. CDR1 and CDR2 (germline): SEHNR, FQNEAQ (reference sequence). The CDR3 loop spans 15 amino acids. V dropped 1 base and J dropped 5 bases, with 14 bases sitting between them. The sequenced part of the CDR3 DNA is TGTGCCAGCAGCTTAGAACGGGTCAGAATTGAGACC. Residues: CASSLERVRIET. The whole CDR3 protein is CASSLERVRIETQYF.

By frequency, this clone registers medium-sized. The read gets to within 3 residues of the CDR3 end, and the germline J gene fills in the rest. The rearrangement links TRBV20-1 to TRBJ2-2, with 12 bases that match TRBD2. The germline gives CDR1 DFQATT, CDR2 SNEGSKA (reference sequence). Losses at the gene ends were 3 bases for V and 5 bases for J; bases not matched to a gene: 1. The CDR3 has 14 amino acids. CDR3 amino acids: CSASLAGGTGELFF. The sequenced part of the CDR3 DNA is TGCAGTGCTAGTCTAGCGGGGGGGACCGGGGAG.

A note on this clone: Read sequence stops 3 residues before the CDR3 end, and the germline J gene provides the missing end. The chain combines TRBV7-8 with TRBJ2-1, with unresolved D. The CDR3 runs 14 residues. V was trimmed by 5 bases and J by 2 bases, leaving 10 bases between them. The germline CDR1 and CDR2 sequences are SGHVS and FQNEAQ. CDR3 protein: CASSHLDPYNEQFF. Partial CDR3 DNA: TGTGCCAGCAGCCACCTAGACCCCTACAATGAG. Looking up the rest from reference TRBV7-8 and TRBJ2-1 gives the full variable domain: GAGVSQSPRYKVAKRGQDVALRCDPISGHVSLFWYQQALGQGPEFLTYFQNEAQLDKSGLPSDRFFAERPEGSVSTLKIQRTQQEDSAVYLCASSHLDPYNEQFFGPGTRLTVL.